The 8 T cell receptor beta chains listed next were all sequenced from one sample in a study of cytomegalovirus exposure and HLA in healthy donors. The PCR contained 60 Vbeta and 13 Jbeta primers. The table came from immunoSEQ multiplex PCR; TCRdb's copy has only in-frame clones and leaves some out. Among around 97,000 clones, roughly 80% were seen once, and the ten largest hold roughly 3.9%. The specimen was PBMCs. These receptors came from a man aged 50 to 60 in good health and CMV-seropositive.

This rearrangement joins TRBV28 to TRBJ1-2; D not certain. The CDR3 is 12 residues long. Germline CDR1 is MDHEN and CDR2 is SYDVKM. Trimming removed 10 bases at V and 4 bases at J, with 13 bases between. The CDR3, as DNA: TGTGCCATAAAACAGCTTGGCTATGGCTACACCTTC. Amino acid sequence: CAIKQLGYGYTF.

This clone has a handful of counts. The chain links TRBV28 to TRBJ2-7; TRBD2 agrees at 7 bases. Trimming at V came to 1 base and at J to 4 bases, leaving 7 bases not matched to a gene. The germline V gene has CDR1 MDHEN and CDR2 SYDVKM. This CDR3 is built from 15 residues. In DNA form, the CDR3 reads TGTGCCAGCAGTTTATCGGGACTACACGAATACGAGCAGTACTTC. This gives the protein CASSLSGLHEYEQYF.

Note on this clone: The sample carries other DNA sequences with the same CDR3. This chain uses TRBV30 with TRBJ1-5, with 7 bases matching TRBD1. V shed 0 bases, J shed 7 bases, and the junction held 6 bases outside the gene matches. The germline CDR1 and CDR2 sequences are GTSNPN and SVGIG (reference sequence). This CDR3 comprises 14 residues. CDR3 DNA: TGTGCCTGGAGTGTACGACAGGGAAGACAGCCCCAGCATTTT. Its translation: CAWSVRQGRQPQHF.

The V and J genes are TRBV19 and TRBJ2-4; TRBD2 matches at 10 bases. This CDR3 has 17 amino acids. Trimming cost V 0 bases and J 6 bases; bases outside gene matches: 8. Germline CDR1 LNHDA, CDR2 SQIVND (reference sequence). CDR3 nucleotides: TGTGCCAGTAGTATAGATCACCTAGCGGGAGTGGGAAACATTCAGTACTTC. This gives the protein CASSIDHLAGVGNIQYF.

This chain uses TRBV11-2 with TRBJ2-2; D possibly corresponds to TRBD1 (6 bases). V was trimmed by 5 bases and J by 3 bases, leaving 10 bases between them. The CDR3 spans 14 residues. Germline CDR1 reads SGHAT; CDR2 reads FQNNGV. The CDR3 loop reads CASSATGYTGELFF. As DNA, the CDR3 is TGTGCCAGCAGCGCCACAGGGTACACCGGGGAGCTGTTTTTT.

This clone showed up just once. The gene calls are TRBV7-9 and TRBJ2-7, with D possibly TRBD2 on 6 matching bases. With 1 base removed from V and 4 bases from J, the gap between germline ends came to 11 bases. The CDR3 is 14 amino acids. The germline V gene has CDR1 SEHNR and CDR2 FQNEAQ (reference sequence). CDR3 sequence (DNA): TGTGCCAGCAGCTTAGGCGGGATGCCATACGAGCAGTACTTC. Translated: CASSLGGMPYEQYF.

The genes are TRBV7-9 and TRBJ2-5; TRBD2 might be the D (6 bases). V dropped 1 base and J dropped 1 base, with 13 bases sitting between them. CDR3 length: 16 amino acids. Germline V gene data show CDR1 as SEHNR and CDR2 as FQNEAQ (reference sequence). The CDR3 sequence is CASSLVGAGPQETQYF. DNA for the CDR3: TGTGCCAGCAGCTTAGTTGGGGCGGGACCCCAAGAGACCCAGTACTTC.

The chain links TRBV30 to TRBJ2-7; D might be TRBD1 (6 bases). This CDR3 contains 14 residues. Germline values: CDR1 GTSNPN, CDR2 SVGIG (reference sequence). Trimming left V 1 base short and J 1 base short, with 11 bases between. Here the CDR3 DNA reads TGTGCCTGGAGTGGGACAGTTCGGTCCTACGAGCAGTACTTC. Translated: CAWSGTVRSYEQYF.